Listed below are T cell receptor beta chains from one sample, sequenced in a study of cytotoxic CD8 clonotypes in ibrutinib-treated CLL. Some clones are missing from TCRdb's copy, which holds only in-frame ones; the method was immunoSEQ multiplex PCR. The sample lists around 140,000 clones, over 75% occurring once. Sequenced here: PBMCs, sampled after 36 months of ibrutinib treatment. All receptors come from a human donor with chronic lymphocytic leukemia. The CDR3 runs from the conserved cysteine through the conserved F or W. A D gene is named only where the DNA matches it firmly. The size of a clone is reported for some rows only, either as once, few or many, or as a class for expanded clones.

d_call	v_call	j_call	cdr3_length	clone_size	cdr3_aa	cdr3_nt
.	TRBV6-1	TRBJ2-3	11	.	CASSYGDTQYF	TGTGCCAGCAGTTACGGGGATACGCAGTATTTT
.	TRBV5-1	TRBJ1-2	13	.	CASSPREVGGYTF	TGCGCCAGCAGCCCCCGGGAAGTAGGCGGCTACACCTTC
.	TRBV10-2	TRBJ1-2	13	once	CASSVAGDQGYTF	TGCGCCAGCTCTGTGGCAGGGGATCAAGGCTACACCTTC
.	TRBV7-9	TRBJ2-7	15	once	CASSLSRFRTYEQYF	TGTGCCAGCAGCCTCTCGAGGTTTCGGACCTACGAGCAGTACTTC
.	TRBV6-1	TRBJ2-3	14	once	CASSEVAGSHTQYF	TGTGCCAGCAGTGAGGTAGCAGGGAGCCATACGCAGTATTTT
.	TRBV5-1	TRBJ2-7	12	.	CASSFDSYEQYF	TGCGCCAGCAGTTTTGACTCCTACGAGCAGTACTTC
TRBD2	TRBV4-1	TRBJ2-5	15	.	CASSHSGGAKETQYF	TGCGCCAGCAGCCATAGCGGGGGGGCCAAAGAGACCCAGTACTTC
.	TRBV20-1	TRBJ2-1	10	few	CSLSYNEQFF	TGCAGTTTATCATACAATGAGCAGTTCTTC
TRBD1	TRBV5-6	TRBJ2-1	16	.	CASSYYRGPLYNEQFF	TGTGCCAGCAGCTATTACAGGGGCCCCCTCTACAATGAGCAGTTCTTC
.	TRBV6-1	TRBJ2-7	12	few	CASRDLTLEQYF	TGTGCCAGCAGAGATCTCACCTTGGAGCAGTACTTC
.	TRBV29-1	TRBJ1-1	13	.	CSVEGRLNTEAFF	TGCAGCGTTGAAGGGCGGTTGAACACTGAAGCTTTCTTT
TRBD1	TRBV28	TRBJ1-5	15	.	CASSSPGQGYQPQHF	TGTGCCAGCAGTTCACCGGGACAGGGGTATCAGCCCCAGCATTTT
.	TRBV5-1	TRBJ2-2	15	once	CASSTSTANTGELFF	TGCGCCAGCAGCACTTCAACAGCGAACACCGGGGAGCTGTTTTTT
.	TRBV15	TRBJ1-1	15	few	CATSRARQDRTEAFF	TGTGCCACCAGCAGAGCTCGACAGGACCGCACTGAAGCTTTCTTT